This T cell receptor beta chain was identified during a study of blood T cell repertoires in COVID-19 (dated by TCRdb to the early 2020s). Looking at the study overall: Samples covering the acute and convalescent phases of COVID-19 were provided by collaborators in the United States, Italy and Spain. The prospective study material was composed of cDNA or gDNA derived from T cells, B-cell-depleted T cells, or PBMCs. Subjects who had been exposed to COVID-19, were actively infected with it, or had recovered from it provided the deeply sampled blood TCRbeta repertoires that made up the dataset. A freely available public database, intended as a resource for researchers studying the immune response to SARS-CoV-2, is where the repertoires were released. The samples were drawn from the first 160 participants of the ongoing ImmuneRACE study and from about 1,200 subjects provided by 6 global collaborators. A de-identified subject ID, COVID-19 status, age in years and sex were almost always included in the sample metadata. Where available, HLA class I and class II types were obtained from metadata supplied by the sample provider rather than from assay-based typing. Study-wide findings and limitations: How much clinical and demographic metadata was included differed by source and by participant, and the metadata was provided uncurated.

Points on this clone: Its specific antigen is unknown. No quality values exist for individual bases; no much larger clone is one base distant.

The immunoSEQ Assay, a bias-controlled multiplex PCR, was used to amplify TCRbeta CDR3 regions from genomic DNA. Turning to the authors' computational methods: Nucleated cell counts per sample were estimated from amplification of reference gene primers within the assay. To quantify the absolute abundance of each unique TCRbeta CDR3 rearrangement, sequence reads were collapsed and filtered. Productive Simpson clonality was computed per sample as the square root of Simpson's diversity index over productive rearrangements. Sourced from immuneACCESS, this table was stored by TCRdb with only in-frame sequences that have V and J called. A share of the clones is absent; for the studies checked, an unresolved V gene accounts for under half, and the remainder has no known explanation. D and trimming come from the DNA, and the V and J calls and clone size come from that table. For this sample there are hundreds of thousands of clones; about three quarters appear just once. 2.5% to 4% of the sample is held by the ten biggest clonotypes.

The germline V gene encodes CDR1 MNHEY and CDR2 SVGAGI. Reading from cysteine to phenylalanine, the CDR3 counts 13 amino acids. The CDR3 DNA has 39 bases and is translated from base 1. V is cut back by 6 bases and J by 6 bases, with 7 bases in the junction unmatched. Whole blood was collected in K2EDTA tubes by collaborating institutions according to the institutions' own protocols. For TCRbeta analysis, collaborators shipped samples in one of three forms: frozen whole blood, isolated PBMCs, or DNA extracted from either of those sample types. The rearranged chain carries TRBV6-5 and TRBJ1-2; 7 middle bases align to TRBD1. The sequenced sample was peripheral blood. This TCR derives from a woman of 80 years or more with acute or convalescent COVID-19. The nucleotide sequence is TGTGCCAGCAGCAAGACAGGGTTAGATGGCTACACCTTC. This codes for CASSKTGLDGYTF.